This entry lists 28 T cell receptor beta chains sequenced from one sample in a study of T cells in Graves' hyperthyroidism and ophthalmopathy. Amplification of TCR beta CDR3 regions was performed using RNA transcripts as template. The primer set for the first-round RT-PCR of the TCR CDR3 was HTBI. MiXCR, run by TCRdb on the multiplex PCR reads, gives a single entry per CDR3 protein. This sample has 250,000 or so distinct CDR3 sequences, with about 14% found just once. Sequencing used blood. These receptors all come from a middle-aged woman with Graves' hyperthyroidism that later progressed to Graves' ophthalmopathy.

This clonotype was observed many times. This rearrangement joins TRBV30 to TRBJ2-1, with 7 bases identical to TRBD2. Germline V lookup: CDR1 GTSNPN, CDR2 SVGIG (reference sequence). The CDR3 runs 15 residues. V shed 0 bases and J 7 bases; nucleotides not matched to a gene: 9. DNA for the CDR3: TGTGCCTGGAGTGTACGCAGCGGGATCCGGAATGAGCAGTTCTTC. Translating it yields CAWSVRSGIRNEQFF.

Ten or more counts support this clonotype. The rearrangement uses TRBV28 and TRBJ2-7; 9 bases fit TRBD2. V dropped 2 bases and J dropped 6; count of bases not matched to a gene: 8. The CDR3 is 15 residues long. The germline V gene encodes CDR1 MDHEN and CDR2 SYDVKM. CDR3 sequence (DNA): TGTGCCAGCAGTTTAGCGGGAGGGCCTATGAGCGAGCAGTACTTC. Translated: CASSLAGGPMSEQYF.

This clonotype has at least ten counts. V usage is TRBV20-1 and J usage is TRBJ2-5; no definite D call. Germline V gives CDR1 DFQATT, CDR2 SNEGSKA (reference sequence). The CDR3 is made up of 14 amino acids. V was shortened by 2 bases and J by 0 bases, with 10 bases between the two germline ends. CDR3 in amino acids: CSARLQSYQETQYF. In DNA form, the CDR3 reads TGCAGTGCTAGATTACAGTCGTACCAAGAGACCCAGTACTTC.

This clonotype showed up many times. The rearrangement links TRBV20-1 to TRBJ1-5; 7 bases line up with TRBD1. The junction had 5 bases not matched to a gene; V was cut back by 5 bases and J by 4 bases. This CDR3 comprises 13 residues. From germline, CDR1 is DFQATT and CDR2 SNEGSKA (reference sequence). CDR3 in amino acids: CSARGTANQPQHF. The CDR3 DNA reads TGCAGTGCTCGGGGGACAGCTAATCAGCCCCAGCATTTT.

This clonotype was seen at least ten times. The chain employs TRBV28 and TRBJ2-1; D gene unclear. The CDR3 is 17 amino acids. CDR1 MDHEN and CDR2 SYDVKM come from the germline V gene. Trimming removed 2 bases at V and 3 bases at J, with 17 bases between. The CDR3 coding sequence is TGTGCCAGCAGTTTACGCAAGACTCTAAGATACTACAATGAGCAGTTCTTC. Translating gives CASSLRKTLRYYNEQFF.

A few counts support this clonotype. This chain's CDR3 is CASSKGLAKADEQFF. CDR3 nucleotide sequence: TGTGCCAGCAGCAAGGGACTAGCGAAGGCCGATGAGCAGTTCTTC. The chain uses TRBV5-8 and TRBJ2-1, with 10 bases identical to TRBD2. CDR3 length equals 15 residues. CDR1 is SGHTS and CDR2 is YDEGEE in the germline V gene. The V segment lost 4 bases and the J segment 8 bases; nucleotides outside the gene matches: 9.

A few counts support this clonotype. The chain links TRBV27 to TRBJ2-3, with D perhaps matching TRBD1 or TRBD2 (5 bases each). With 5 bases removed from V and 11 bases from J, the gap between germline ends came to 17 bases. Germline CDR1 reads MNHEY; CDR2 reads SMNVEV (reference sequence). This CDR3 is built from 13 residues. The chain's CDR3 is CASSPRGAIGQYF. CDR3 coding DNA: TGTGCCAGCAGTCCCAGAGGGGCGATCGGGCAGTATTTT.

This clonotype was seen many times. The rearrangement links TRBV20-1 to TRBJ1-1, with D perhaps matching TRBD1 (5 bases). CDR3 size: 17 residues. Trimming shortened V by 0 bases and J by 0 bases, and 17 bases separated the two germline ends. Per germline, CDR1 DFQATT and CDR2 SNEGSKA (reference sequence). The CDR3 sequence is CSARDYRLTTMNTEAFF. CDR3 DNA sequence: TGCAGTGCTAGAGATTACAGGCTTACAACTATGAACACTGAAGCTTTCTTT.

In this sample, this clonotype turned up many times. The chain links TRBV7-9 to TRBJ1-1; D gene unclear. With 4 bases removed from V and 1 base from J, the gap between germline ends came to 16 bases. The CDR3 loop spans 16 amino acids. Germline V lookup: CDR1 SEHNR, CDR2 FQNEAQ (reference sequence). CDR3 DNA: TGTGCCAGCAGCTCACTATTGGGAGTGAAGAACACTGAAGCTTTCTTT. Translating gives CASSSLLGVKNTEAFF.

This clonotype was recorded a few times. The chain carries TRBV20-1 and TRBJ2-1; 7 nucleotides match TRBD2. J gave up 0 bases and V 3 bases, and 5 bases lay outside the gene matches. Germline CDR1 and CDR2: DFQATT and SNEGSKA (reference sequence). The CDR3 is 15 residues long. The chain's CDR3 is CSARGGSVSYNEQFF. The DNA of the CDR3 is TGCAGTGCTAGGGGCGGGAGTGTCTCCTACAATGAGCAGTTCTTC.

This clonotype has ten or more counts. The rearrangement uses TRBV11-2 and TRBJ2-1; TRBD2 matches at 10 bases. This CDR3 spans 16 amino acids. V shed 3 bases and J 6 bases; nucleotides not matched to a gene: 8. Germline CDR1 is SGHAT and CDR2 is FQNNGV. The CDR3 is CASSFELAGAVNEQFF. The CDR3 DNA follows: TGTGCCAGCAGCTTCGAGCTAGCGGGAGCAGTCAATGAGCAGTTCTTC.

The rearrangement links TRBV7-8 to TRBJ1-2, with D possibly TRBD1 on 5 matching bases. CDR1 is SGHVS, CDR2 FQNEAQ, per germline. Trimming cost V 6 bases and J 6 bases, with 14 bases left between them. This CDR3 has 13 residues. The CDR3 spells CASSFGGRDGYTF. CDR3 nucleotide sequence: TGTGCCAGCAGTTTCGGGGGTAGGGATGGCTACACCTTC.

This rearrangement joins TRBV27 to TRBJ1-5; 7 nucleotides align to TRBD1. The CDR3 covers 15 residues. The trim removed 5 bases at V and 7 bases at J, leaving 11 bases unmatched. CDR1 is MNHEY and CDR2 is SMNVEV in the germline V gene (reference sequence). CDR3 sequence (DNA): TGTGCCAGCAGTCACCGGGACAGCCTACCGCAGCCCCAGCATTTT. It yields the protein CASSHRDSLPQPQHF.

This clonotype was counted many times. The chain carries TRBV25-1 and TRBJ2-1, with unresolved D. The germline CDR1 and CDR2 sequences are MGHDK and SYGVNS. V lost 5 bases to trimming and J lost 0 bases, with 8 bases between them. The CDR3 consists of 14 residues. The CDR3, as DNA: TGTGCCAGCAGTCTTACCTACTCCTACAATGAGCAGTTCTTC. This gives the protein CASSLTYSYNEQFF.

This clonotype came up many times. V usage is TRBV28 and J usage is TRBJ2-1; possible D gene TRBD2, 6 bases. V was trimmed by 4 bases and J by 4 bases, leaving 17 bases between them. This CDR3 contains 16 residues. Germline V gene lookup returns CDR1 MDHEN and CDR2 SYDVKM. CDR3 nucleotides: TGTGCCAGCAGTTCCCAGTGGGGGGAGAAGTACAATGAGCAGTTCTTC. It translates to CASSSQWGEKYNEQFF.

In this sample, this clonotype turned up many times. The chain employs TRBV28 and TRBJ2-2; unclear D gene. CDR1 is MDHEN, CDR2 SYDVKM, per germline. The ends were cut back, 3 bases at V and 7 bases at J, with 9 bases in the middle. The CDR3 runs 13 residues. CDR3 region: CASSFVSNGELFF. CDR3 DNA: TGTGCCAGCAGTTTTGTATCCAACGGGGAGCTGTTTTTT.

This clonotype has at least ten counts. The chain links TRBV11-3 to TRBJ2-3, with TRBD2 matching 8 bases. Trimming at V came to 0 bases and at J to 3 bases, leaving 8 bases not matched to a gene. Germline values: CDR1 SGHNT, CDR2 YENEEA. This CDR3 has 17 amino acids. The CDR3 loop reads CASSLDGGSGNTDTQYF. The CDR3 nucleotides read TGTGCCAGCAGCTTAGATGGCGGTAGCGGGAATACAGATACGCAGTATTTT.

V usage is TRBV4-1 and J usage is TRBJ2-1; 9 positions agree with TRBD1. Germline V lookup: CDR1 MGHRA, CDR2 YSYEKL. CDR3 size: 14 residues. Germline trimming cut 4 bases from V and 9 bases from J; bases unmatched to any gene: 7. CDR3 in amino acids: CASSPGTGIGEQFF. The CDR3, as DNA: TGCGCCAGCAGCCCCGGGACAGGGATTGGTGAGCAGTTCTTC.

In its sample, this clonotype was seen many times. This chain connects TRBV12-3 or TRBV12-4 to TRBJ2-6; TRBD2 aligns across 9 bases. The CDR3 has 19 residues. V shed 2 bases and J 0 bases; nucleotides not matched to a gene: 8. This chain's CDR3 is CASSLPLAGASSGANVLTF. CDR3 nucleotides: TGTGCCAGCAGTTTACCCTTAGCGGGGGCAAGCTCTGGGGCCAACGTCCTGACTTTC.

This clonotype was recorded many times. This chain joins TRBV10-3 and TRBJ2-1; possible D gene TRBD2, 6 bases. The V gene lost 0 bases and the J gene lost 4 bases, with 19 bases spanning the gap. Germline V CDR1 and CDR2: ENHRY, SYGVKD. There are 18 residues in the CDR3. The CDR3 spells CAISESGTPPATYNEQFF. The CDR3, as DNA: TGTGCCATCAGTGAGTCCGGGACTCCCCCGGCCACTTACAATGAGCAGTTCTTC.

This clonotype was detected many times. V usage is TRBV7-8 and J usage is TRBJ2-7; a possible D gene is TRBD2 (6 bases). V lost 1 base and J 5 bases, leaving 12 bases between the germline ends. The germline V gene has CDR1 SGHVS and CDR2 FQNEAQ. The length of the CDR3 is 14 residues. In DNA form, the CDR3 reads TGTGCCAGCAGCTTAGGGGGGAGGAATGACGAGCAGTACTTC. As protein: CASSLGGRNDEQYF. The full variable domain, completed using reference TRBV7-8 and TRBJ2-7, is GAGVSQSPRYKVAKRGQDVALRCDPISGHVSLFWYQQALGQGPEFLTYFQNEAQLDKSGLPSDRFFAERPEGSVSTLKIQRTQQEDSAVYLCASSLGGRNDEQYFGPGTRLTVT.

In this sample, this clonotype turned up many times. The CDR3 DNA follows: TGCAGTGCGACTGGGACTAGCGGGAGTAAGAGCTACGAGCAGTACTTC. Its translation is CSATGTSGSKSYEQYF. The chain has TRBV20-1 and TRBJ2-7, with TRBD2 identical over 14 bases. The junction had 10 bases not matched to a gene; V was cut back by 6 bases and J by 3 bases. Per the germline V gene, CDR1 is DFQATT and CDR2 is SNEGSKA (reference sequence). There are 16 residues in the CDR3.

This clonotype was detected only a few times. The CDR3 loop is CSARDGPGGFF. The CDR3 coding sequence is TGCAGTGCTAGAGATGGGCCAGGTGGGTTCTTC. The V gene is TRBV20-1, the J gene TRBJ2-1; D gene ambiguous. V dropped 0 bases and J dropped 15 bases, with 12 bases sitting between them. Germline loops: CDR1 DFQATT, CDR2 SNEGSKA (reference sequence). The CDR3 totals 11 residues.

This clonotype was found many times. This chain connects TRBV11-2 to TRBJ2-1; D is possibly TRBD2 (6 bases). The V end was cut by 5 bases, the J end by 5 bases, with 22 bases between. Germline values: CDR1 SGHAT, CDR2 FQNNGV. CDR3 length equals 17 residues. This CDR3 reads CASSHGVGSGNNNEQFF. CDR3 bases: TGTGCCAGCAGCCACGGGGTTGGTAGCGGAAATAACAATGAGCAGTTCTTC.

The V gene is TRBV11-1, the J gene TRBJ2-5; 9 positions agree with TRBD1. There are 15 residues in the CDR3. Looked up from germline, CDR1 is SGHAT and CDR2 is FQDESV (reference sequence). V lost 3 bases, J lost 2 bases, and 4 bases stayed unmatched. CDR3 DNA: TGTGCCAGCAGCTTCCTAGGACAGGGGCAAGAGACCCAGTACTTC. It encodes CASSFLGQGQETQYF.

This clonotype has a count of ten or more. This chain links TRBV5-4 with TRBJ1-4; D ambiguous. Germline V gene sequence: CDR1 SGHNT, CDR2 YYREEE (reference sequence). The CDR3 length is 13 residues. The germline V and J ends were trimmed by 3 bases and 2 bases, with 5 bases remaining between them. CDR3 nucleotide sequence: TGTGCCAGCAGCTCCTACACTAATGAAAAACTGTTTTTT. Protein: CASSSYTNEKLFF. Full variable domain (rest looked up from reference TRBV5-4 and TRBJ1-4): ETGVTQSPTHLIKTRGQQVTLRCSSQSGHNTVSWYQQALGQGPQFIFQYYREEENGRGNFPPRFSGLQFPNYSSELNVNALELDDSALYLCASSSYTNEKLFFGSGTQLSVL.

The sample holds one count of this clonotype. This chain uses TRBV2 with TRBJ1-6, with TRBD1 as a possible D gene (5 bases). Germline values: CDR1 SNHLY, CDR2 FYNNEI. V shed 7 bases and J shed 6 bases, with 16 bases lying between them. This CDR3 region has 15 residues. CDR3 residues: CASTLGLASNSPLHF. The CDR3 DNA is TGTGCCAGCACCCTGGGGCTTGCGAGTAATTCACCCCTCCACTTT.

The chain links TRBV7-3 to TRBJ1-3; 10 bases are shared with TRBD1. The V and J ends lost 3 bases and 2 bases, in that order; junction bases with no gene match: 1. The CDR3 sequence is 15 residues long. CDR1 is SGHTA and CDR2 is FQGTGA in the germline V gene. The DNA of the CDR3 is TGTGCCAGCAGCTTTGGGACAGGGGCTGGAAACACCATATATTTT. Translated, it gives CASSFGTGAGNTIYF.